The rows below give T cell receptor beta chains drawn from one sample of a study of T cells of healthy individuals. TCRdb redid the calling of the 5' RACE reads with MiXCR, one entry per CDR3 protein. The sample holds about 63,000 distinct CDR3 sequences, about a sixth seen once. These receptors were taken from a human donor in good health. The CDR3 runs from the conserved cysteine through the conserved F or W. A D gene is named only where the DNA matches it firmly.

J: TRBJ2-1; D: TRBD1; V: TRBV9; CDR3: CASSTRDRGDEQFF
J: TRBJ2-5; D: -; V: TRBV5-4; CDR3: CASSLSVETQYF
J: TRBJ1-2; D: -; V: TRBV7-2; CDR3: CASSLFQGSGYGYTF
J: TRBJ2-7; D: -; V: TRBV29-1; CDR3: CSVEDKMGYEQYF
J: TRBJ1-1; D: TRBD1; V: TRBV5-6; CDR3: CASSPDRGPENTEAFF
J: TRBJ2-3; D: -; V: TRBV2; CDR3: CASSDSGWQGADTQYF
J: TRBJ1-2; D: -; V: TRBV28; CDR3: CASSDQTYGYTF
J: TRBJ2-1; D: -; V: TRBV6-5; CDR3: CASRGGPNEQFF
J: TRBJ2-1; D: -; V: TRBV7-9; CDR3: CASSLLAGSSYNEQFF
J: TRBJ2-2; D: -; V: TRBV6-5; CDR3: CAITSSNTGELFF
J: TRBJ1-5; D: TRBD1; V: TRBV2; CDR3: CASSEVGTVGGPQHF
J: TRBJ1-6; D: -; V: TRBV5-1; CDR3: CASSLQGGDSPLHF
J: TRBJ2-3; D: -; V: TRBV2; CDR3: CASIRDTSRGTQYF
J: TRBJ2-3; D: -; V: TRBV29-1; CDR3: CSVAPAGDNTQYF
J: TRBJ2-6; D: -; V: TRBV7-2; CDR3: CASSQSVGVGANVLTF
J: TRBJ2-5; D: TRBD1; V: TRBV5-1; CDR3: CASSLVDRVGETQYF
J: TRBJ2-5; D: -; V: TRBV27; CDR3: CASSSEGISRWETQYF
J: TRBJ1-6; D: -; V: TRBV3-1; CDR3: CASSQDPTGSSPLHF
J: TRBJ1-5; D: -; V: TRBV7-2; CDR3: CASSFQDSNQPQHF
J: TRBJ2-1; D: -; V: TRBV7-9; CDR3: CASSFGGGTIEQFF
J: TRBJ2-6; D: -; V: TRBV7-2; CDR3: CASSQGLGANVLTF
J: TRBJ2-7; D: -; V: TRBV4-1; CDR3: CASSQASRDYEQYF
J: TRBJ2-5; D: -; V: TRBV7-2; CDR3: CASSLGQGGQETQYF